The rows below give T cell receptor beta chains drawn from one sample of a study of shared clonotypes between healthy human individuals. Sequenced by immunoSEQ multiplex PCR; TCRdb stores in-frame clones only, minus some. The profile covers about a million clones, with around four fifths appearing a single time and less than 1.5% taken by the ten largest. The sample comprised memory CD4+ T cells sorted from blood. The source of these receptors is a man in his late teens or twenties in good health. Both conserved end residues are part of each CDR3. D genes are given only for firm matches. Clone size is stated in some rows and not others, as once, few, many or a class when expanded.

V gene	J gene	D gene	clone size	CDR3 protein	CDR3 DNA
TRBV30	TRBJ1-1	TRBD1	-	CAWGGQQGTAFF	TGTGCCTGGGGAGGGCAACAGGGGACCGCTTTCTTT
TRBV11-2	TRBJ1-6	TRBD1	-	CASSFRTGPSSYNSPLHF	TGTGCCAGCAGCTTCCGGACAGGGCCGAGCTCCTATAATTCACCCCTCCACTTT
TRBV5-1	TRBJ1-1	-	-	CASSLAGQGYTEAFF	TGCGCCAGCAGCTTGGCCGGCCAGGGATACACTGAAGCTTTCTTT
TRBV2	TRBJ2-7	TRBD1	once	CASSQDRGDEQYF	TGTGCCAGCAGTCAGGACAGGGGAGACGAGCAGTACTTC
TRBV5-1	TRBJ2-2	TRBD2	-	CASSSGGETSGGELFF	TGCGCCAGCAGCTCCGGGGGGGAGACTTCCGGCGGGGAGCTGTTTTTT
TRBV5-6	TRBJ2-1	-	-	CATSGPRYNEQFF	TGTGCCACTTCGGGCCCTAGGTACAATGAGCAGTTCTTC
TRBV5-4	TRBJ2-3	TRBD2	-	CASRVAGGRADTQYF	TGTGCCAGCAGGGTAGCGGGAGGCCGGGCAGATACGCAGTATTTT
TRBV5-4	TRBJ1-2	-	-	CASSTIAGGSRGGYTF	TGTGCCAGCAGCACCATTGCGGGGGGCAGTAGAGGTGGCTACACCTTC
TRBV7-9	TRBJ2-7	-	-	CASSWGTARSEQYF	TGTGCCAGCAGCTGGGGGACGGCTCGGTCCGAGCAGTACTTC
TRBV2	TRBJ2-7	-	few	CASSWGYSYEQYF	TGTGCCAGCAGCTGGGGATATTCCTACGAGCAGTACTTC
TRBV2	TRBJ2-7	-	-	CASRGTYEQYF	TGTGCCAGCAGAGGTACCTACGAGCAGTACTTC
TRBV5-4	TRBJ2-4	TRBD1	-	CASTSDRPNQYF	TGTGCCAGCACCTCGGACAGGCCCAATCAGTACTTC
TRBV7-9	TRBJ1-5	-	-	CASSKTGLNQPQHF	TGTGCCAGCAGCAAGACAGGCCTCAATCAGCCCCAGCATTTT
TRBV4-1	TRBJ1-4	-	few	CASRLGETTNEKLFF	TGCGCCAGCAGACTAGGGGAGACAACTAATGAAAAACTGTTTTTT
TRBV5-1	TRBJ2-7	TRBD2	few	CASSSISGGARYEQYF	TGCGCCAGCAGCTCTATTAGCGGGGGGGCCAGGTACGAGCAGTACTTC
TRBV10-1	TRBJ2-1	-	-	CASSERLAPSEQFF	TGCGCCAGCAGTGAGAGGTTGGCTCCCAGCGAGCAGTTCTTC
TRBV11-2	TRBJ1-1	-	-	CASSRLLNTEAFF	TGTGCCAGCAGTAGACTATTGAACACTGAAGCTTTCTTT
TRBV25-1	TRBJ2-5	-	-	CASSEGETQYF	TGTGCCAGCAGTGAAGGGGAGACCCAGTACTTC
TRBV27	TRBJ2-3	TRBD2	-	CASTLSGGGTQYF	TGTGCCAGCACCCTGAGCGGGGGCGGTACGCAGTATTTT
TRBV5-8	TRBJ1-1	-	-	CASSRAWTEAFF	TGTGCCAGCAGTAGAGCCTGGACTGAAGCTTTCTTT
TRBV7-2	TRBJ1-2	-	few	CATTPSRSYGYTF	TGTGCCACCACGCCCTCGAGATCCTATGGCTACACCTTC
TRBV7-8	TRBJ1-5	-	-	CASARDSNQPQHF	TGTGCCAGTGCCAGGGACAGCAATCAGCCCCAGCATTTT
TRBV5-4	TRBJ2-2	-	-	CASSSAPGSGELFF	TGTGCCAGCAGCTCGGCCCCGGGGTCCGGGGAGCTGTTTTTT
TRBV27	TRBJ1-2	-	once	CASSPTMGKGTSYGYTF	TGTGCCAGCAGTCCAACCATGGGTAAGGGGACCTCCTATGGCTACACCTTC
TRBV25-1	TRBJ1-2	-	-	CASSGGYGYTF	TGTGCCAGCAGTGGGGGGTATGGCTACACCTTC
TRBV6-6	TRBJ2-1	-	-	CASTEQGTYNEQFF	TGTGCCAGCACCGAACAGGGGACTTACAATGAGCAGTTCTTC
TRBV11-2	TRBJ1-3	-	-	CASSLAGGGNTIYF	TGTGCCAGCAGCTTGGCAGGCGGTGGAAACACCATATATTTT
TRBV5-1	TRBJ2-7	-	-	CASSGGTGLFYEQYF	TGCGCCAGCAGCGGAGGGACGGGGCTTTTTTACGAGCAGTACTTC
TRBV7-7	TRBJ2-5	-	few	CASSSGTLAETQYF	TGTGCTAGCAGCTCCGGGACCCTTGCGGAGACCCAGTACTTC
TRBV4-1	TRBJ1-6	TRBD1	-	CASSQDPTGTDNSPLHF	TGCGCCAGCAGCCAGGATCCCACCGGGACAGATAATTCACCCCTCCACTTT
TRBV18	TRBJ1-6	TRBD1	-	CASSPTQPRTGGDSPLHF	TGTGCCAGCTCACCGACCCAACCCCGGACAGGTGGGGATTCACCCCTCCACTTT
TRBV18	TRBJ2-2	-	-	CASSRNGELFF	TGTGCCAGCTCACGGAACGGGGAGCTGTTTTTT
TRBV2	TRBJ2-3	TRBD1	-	CASSEASGTGDLMDTQYF	TGTGCCAGCAGTGAAGCGTCAGGGACAGGGGATCTTATGGATACGCAGTATTTT
TRBV7-2	TRBJ1-6	-	-	CASSLLRPGDSPLHF	TGTGCCAGCAGCTTACTCCGCCCAGGGGATTCACCCCTCCACTTT
TRBV27	TRBJ1-5	TRBD1	-	CASSEGGRPQHF	TGTGCCAGCAGTGAAGGGGGCCGGCCCCAGCATTTT
TRBV5-1	TRBJ2-4	TRBD2	-	CASSIGTSGLLAKNIQYF	TGCGCCAGCAGCATTGGGACTAGCGGACTCCTAGCCAAAAACATTCAGTACTTC
TRBV5-4	TRBJ1-2	-	-	CASSLMGAGYGYTF	TGTGCCAGCAGCTTGATGGGGGCGGGTTATGGCTACACCTTC